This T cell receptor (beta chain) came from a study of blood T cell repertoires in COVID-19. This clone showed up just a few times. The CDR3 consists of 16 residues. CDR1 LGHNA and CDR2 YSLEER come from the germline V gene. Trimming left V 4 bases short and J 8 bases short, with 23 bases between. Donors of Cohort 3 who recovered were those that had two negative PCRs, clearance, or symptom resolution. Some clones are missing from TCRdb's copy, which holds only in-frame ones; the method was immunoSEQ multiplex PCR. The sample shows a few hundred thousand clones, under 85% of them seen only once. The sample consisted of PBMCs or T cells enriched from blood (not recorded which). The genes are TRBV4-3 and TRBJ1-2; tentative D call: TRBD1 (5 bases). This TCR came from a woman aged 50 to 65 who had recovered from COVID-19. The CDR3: CASSPQSLVIGAGYTF. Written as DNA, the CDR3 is TGCGCCAGCAGCCCACAAAGCCTGGTTATTGGGGCCGGCTACACCTTC.